Listed below are T cell receptor beta chains from one sample, sequenced in a study of blood T cells in healthy people across ages. TCRdb reanalysed the 5' RACE reads using MiXCR and keeps one entry per CDR3 protein. The repertoire holds approximately 1.5 million distinct CDR3 sequences, with approximately 43% as singletons. The sample was blood. The receptors shown here come from a woman aged 18-29 years in good health. Both conserved end residues are part of each CDR3. The order of the fields is clone size, D gene, V gene, J gene, CDR3 protein, CDR3 DNA. D genes are given only for firm matches. For some rows the clone size is stated as once, few or many, or as a class when expanded; others skip it.

clone size: .; D gene: TRBD1; V gene: TRBV6-5; J gene: TRBJ1-2; CDR3 protein: CASSVSWGQGFGYTF; CDR3 DNA: TGTGCCAGCAGTGTCTCCTGGGGACAGGGATTTGGCTACACCTTC
clone size: .; D gene: TRBD1; V gene: TRBV20-1; J gene: TRBJ2-5; CDR3 protein: CSARTHPKGAPPKAPVETQYF; CDR3 DNA: TGCAGTGCTAGAACACACCCAAAGGGGGCTCCCCCGAAAGCCCCTGTGGAGACCCAGTACTTC
clone size: few; D gene: .; V gene: TRBV20-1; J gene: TRBJ1-4; CDR3 protein: CSARDLRGWEKLFF; CDR3 DNA: TGCAGTGCTAGAGATCTCCGGGGGTGGGAAAAACTGTTTTTT
clone size: few; D gene: .; V gene: TRBV20-1; J gene: TRBJ2-5; CDR3 protein: CSARAGSAGETQYF; CDR3 DNA: TGCAGTGCTAGGGCAGGGAGCGCAGGAGAGACCCAGTACTTC
clone size: .; D gene: .; V gene: TRBV18; J gene: TRBJ2-5; CDR3 protein: CASSPSSVETQYF; CDR3 DNA: TGCGCCAGCAGCCCCTCCAGCGTGGAGACCCAGTACTTC
clone size: .; D gene: .; V gene: TRBV6-5; J gene: TRBJ1-1; CDR3 protein: CASSYRGRTMDTEAFF; CDR3 DNA: TGTGCCAGCAGTTACAGGGGACGGACCATGGACACTGAAGCTTTCTTT
clone size: .; D gene: .; V gene: TRBV12-3/TRBV12-4; J gene: TRBJ2-1; CDR3 protein: CASSSEGRLRNEQFF; CDR3 DNA: TGTGCCAGCAGTTCTGAGGGGCGCCTTAGGAATGAGCAGTTCTTC
clone size: .; D gene: .; V gene: TRBV7-9; J gene: TRBJ1-4; CDR3 protein: CASSPDGYNEKLFF; CDR3 DNA: TGTGCCAGCAGCCCGGACGGGTATAATGAAAAACTGTTTTTT
clone size: .; D gene: .; V gene: TRBV9; J gene: TRBJ2-3; CDR3 protein: CASSVTRVGPDTQYF; CDR3 DNA: TGTGCCAGCAGCGTAACTAGGGTGGGCCCAGATACGCAGTATTTT
clone size: .; D gene: TRBD2; V gene: TRBV6-2/TRBV6-3; J gene: TRBJ2-1; CDR3 protein: CASSYSTDSGRWVSNEQFF; CDR3 DNA: TGTGCCAGCAGTTACTCGACTGATAGCGGGAGGTGGGTGTCGAATGAGCAGTTCTTC
clone size: .; D gene: TRBD2; V gene: TRBV20-1; J gene: TRBJ2-3; CDR3 protein: CSARDRRLAGDTQYF; CDR3 DNA: TGCAGTGCTAGAGATCGAAGACTAGCCGGTGATACGCAGTATTTT
clone size: few; D gene: TRBD1; V gene: TRBV20-1; J gene: TRBJ1-4; CDR3 protein: CSVTDRGGEKLFF; CDR3 DNA: TGCAGTGTTACTGACAGGGGAGGGGAAAAGCTGTTTTTT
clone size: few; D gene: .; V gene: TRBV5-1; J gene: TRBJ2-1; CDR3 protein: CASTYGATTGEQFF; CDR3 DNA: TGCGCCAGCACCTATGGGGCTACCACGGGTGAGCAGTTCTTC
clone size: .; D gene: .; V gene: TRBV12-3/TRBV12-4; J gene: TRBJ1-1; CDR3 protein: CASSLARMDTEAFF; CDR3 DNA: TGTGCCAGCAGTTTAGCGAGGATGGACACTGAAGCTTTCTTT
clone size: few; D gene: .; V gene: TRBV29-1; J gene: TRBJ2-6; CDR3 protein: CSVVNSAVSGANVLTF; CDR3 DNA: TGCAGCGTTGTTAACAGCGCTGTCTCTGGGGCCAACGTCCTGACTTTC
clone size: .; D gene: TRBD2; V gene: TRBV9; J gene: TRBJ2-7; CDR3 protein: CASSPEGLAGEQYF; CDR3 DNA: TGTGCCAGCAGCCCCGAAGGACTAGCGGGGGAGCAGTACTTC
clone size: .; D gene: TRBD2; V gene: TRBV7-2; J gene: TRBJ2-1; CDR3 protein: CASSLVAGGLAKNIQFF; CDR3 DNA: TGTGCCAGCAGCTTAGTCGCGGGGGGACTAGCCAAAAACATTCAGTTCTTC